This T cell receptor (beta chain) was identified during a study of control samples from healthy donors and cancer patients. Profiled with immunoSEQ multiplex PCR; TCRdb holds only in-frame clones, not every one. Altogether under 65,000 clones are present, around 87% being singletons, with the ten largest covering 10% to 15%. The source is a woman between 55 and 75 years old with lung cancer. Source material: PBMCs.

The CDR3 reads CSASQGTGLETQYF. The CDR3 bases are TGCAGTGCTAGTCAGGGGACAGGGTTGGAGACCCAGTACTTC. The J gene is TRBJ2-5, the V gene TRBV20-1; 9 bases fit TRBD1. Germline CDR1 reads DFQATT; CDR2 reads SNEGSKA (reference sequence). This CDR3 is built from 14 residues. V was clipped by 3 bases and J by 5 bases; unmatched bases: 7.